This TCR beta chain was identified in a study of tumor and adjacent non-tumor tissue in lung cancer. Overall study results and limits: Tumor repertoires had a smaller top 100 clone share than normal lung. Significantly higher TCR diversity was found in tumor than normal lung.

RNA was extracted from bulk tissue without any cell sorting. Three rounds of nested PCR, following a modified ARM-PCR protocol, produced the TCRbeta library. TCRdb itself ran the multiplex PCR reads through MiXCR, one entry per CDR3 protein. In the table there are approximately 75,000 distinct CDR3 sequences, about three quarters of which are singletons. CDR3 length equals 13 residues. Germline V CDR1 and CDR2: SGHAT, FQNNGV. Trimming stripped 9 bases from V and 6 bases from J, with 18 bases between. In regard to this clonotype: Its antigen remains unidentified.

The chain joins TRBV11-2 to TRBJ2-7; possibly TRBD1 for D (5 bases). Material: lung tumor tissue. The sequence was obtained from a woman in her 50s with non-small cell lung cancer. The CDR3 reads CASTMETGAEQYF. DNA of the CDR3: TGTGCCAGTACCATGGAAACAGGAGCCGAGCAGTACTTC.